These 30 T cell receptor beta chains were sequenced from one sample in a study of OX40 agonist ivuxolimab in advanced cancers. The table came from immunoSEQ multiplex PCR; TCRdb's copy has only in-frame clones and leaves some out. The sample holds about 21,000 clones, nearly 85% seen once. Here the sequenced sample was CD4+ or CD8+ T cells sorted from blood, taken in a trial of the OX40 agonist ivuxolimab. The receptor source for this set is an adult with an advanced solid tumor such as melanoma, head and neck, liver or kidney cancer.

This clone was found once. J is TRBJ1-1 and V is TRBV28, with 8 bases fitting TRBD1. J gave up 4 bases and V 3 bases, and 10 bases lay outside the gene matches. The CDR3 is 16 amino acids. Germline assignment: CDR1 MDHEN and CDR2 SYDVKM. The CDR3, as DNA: TGTGCCAGCAGTTTTTGGACAGGGCCTGGAGGCACTGAAGCTTTCTTT. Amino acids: CASSFWTGPGGTEAFF.

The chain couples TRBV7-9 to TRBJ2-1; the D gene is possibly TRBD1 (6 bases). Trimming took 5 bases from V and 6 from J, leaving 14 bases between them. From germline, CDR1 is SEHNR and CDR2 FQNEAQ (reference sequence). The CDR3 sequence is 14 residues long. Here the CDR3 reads CASSPRDTVNEQFF. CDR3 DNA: TGTGCCAGCAGCCCCCGGGACACGGTCAATGAGCAGTTCTTC.

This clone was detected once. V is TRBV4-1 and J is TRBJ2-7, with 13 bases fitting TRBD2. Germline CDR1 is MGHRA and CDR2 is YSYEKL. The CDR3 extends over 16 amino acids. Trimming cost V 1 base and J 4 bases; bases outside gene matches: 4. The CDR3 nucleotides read TGCGCCAGCAGCCAAGGGGGGACTAGCGGGGTATACGAGCAGTACTTC. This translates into CASSQGGTSGVYEQYF.

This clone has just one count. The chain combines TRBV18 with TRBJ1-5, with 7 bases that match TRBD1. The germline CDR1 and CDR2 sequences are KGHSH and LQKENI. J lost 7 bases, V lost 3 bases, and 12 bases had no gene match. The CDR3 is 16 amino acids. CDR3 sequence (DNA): TGTGCCAGCTCACCTTCTGTGACAGGGAAGGACCAGCCCCAGCATTTT. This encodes CASSPSVTGKDQPQHF.

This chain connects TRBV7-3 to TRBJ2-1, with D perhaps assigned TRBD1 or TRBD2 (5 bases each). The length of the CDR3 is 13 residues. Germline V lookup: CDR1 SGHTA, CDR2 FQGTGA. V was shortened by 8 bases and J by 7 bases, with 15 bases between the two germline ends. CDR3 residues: CASARGYGNEQFF. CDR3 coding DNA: TGTGCCAGCGCCCGGGGCTACGGTAATGAGCAGTTCTTC.

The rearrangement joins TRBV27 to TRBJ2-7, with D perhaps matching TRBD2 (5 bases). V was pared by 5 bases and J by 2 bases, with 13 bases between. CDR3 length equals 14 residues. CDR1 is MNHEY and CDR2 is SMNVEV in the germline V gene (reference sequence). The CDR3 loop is CASSPTRDTYEQYF. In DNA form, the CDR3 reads TGTGCCAGCAGTCCCACTAGGGATACCTACGAGCAGTACTTC.

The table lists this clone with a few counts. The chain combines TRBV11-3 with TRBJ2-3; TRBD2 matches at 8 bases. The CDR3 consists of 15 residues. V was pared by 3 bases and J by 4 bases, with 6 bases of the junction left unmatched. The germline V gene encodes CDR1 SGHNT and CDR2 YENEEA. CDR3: CASSFGLAGADTQYF. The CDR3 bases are TGTGCCAGCAGCTTTGGGCTAGCGGGCGCAGATACGCAGTATTTT.

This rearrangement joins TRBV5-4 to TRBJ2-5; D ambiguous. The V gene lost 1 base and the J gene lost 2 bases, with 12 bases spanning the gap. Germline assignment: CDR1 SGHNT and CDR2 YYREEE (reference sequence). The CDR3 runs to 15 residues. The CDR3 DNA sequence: TGTGCCAGCAGCTTGCGGATAAGAAATCAAGAGACCCAGTACTTC. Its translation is CASSLRIRNQETQYF.

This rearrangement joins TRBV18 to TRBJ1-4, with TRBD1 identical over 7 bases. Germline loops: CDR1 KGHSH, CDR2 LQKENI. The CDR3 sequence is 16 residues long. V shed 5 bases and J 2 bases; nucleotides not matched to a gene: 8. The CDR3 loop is CASSRNRGSTNEKLFF. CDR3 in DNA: TGTGCCAGCTCAAGGAACAGGGGTTCGACTAATGAAAAACTGTTTTTT.

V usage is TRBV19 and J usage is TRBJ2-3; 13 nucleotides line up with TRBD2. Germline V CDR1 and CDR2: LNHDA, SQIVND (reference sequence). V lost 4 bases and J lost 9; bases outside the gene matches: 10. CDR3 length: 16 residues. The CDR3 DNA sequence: TGTGCCAGTAGTACACTAGCGGGGGGGGATTTAAGGACGCAGTATTTT. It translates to CASSTLAGGDLRTQYF.

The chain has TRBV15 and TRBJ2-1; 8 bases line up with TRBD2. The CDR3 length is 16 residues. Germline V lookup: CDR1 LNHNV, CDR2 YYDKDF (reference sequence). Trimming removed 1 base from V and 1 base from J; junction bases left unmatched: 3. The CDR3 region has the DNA TGTGCCACCAGCAGAGGCGGGGGGAGATCCTACAATGAGCAGTTCTTC. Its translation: CATSRGGGRSYNEQFF.

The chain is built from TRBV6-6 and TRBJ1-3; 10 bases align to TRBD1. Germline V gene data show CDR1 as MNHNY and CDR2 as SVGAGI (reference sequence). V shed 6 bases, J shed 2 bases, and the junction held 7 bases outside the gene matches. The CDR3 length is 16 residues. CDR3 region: CASRRDRGMTGNTIYF. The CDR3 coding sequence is TGTGCCAGCAGGAGGGACAGGGGAATGACTGGAAACACCATATATTTT.

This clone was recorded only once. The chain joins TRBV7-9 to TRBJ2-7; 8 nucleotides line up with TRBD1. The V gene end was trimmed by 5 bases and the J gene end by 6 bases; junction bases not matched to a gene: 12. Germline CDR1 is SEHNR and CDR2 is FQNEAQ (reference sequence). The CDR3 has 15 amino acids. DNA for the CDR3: TGTGCCAGCAGCAAAGACAGGGGTTCTCTGGGCGAGCAGTACTTC. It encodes CASSKDRGSLGEQYF.

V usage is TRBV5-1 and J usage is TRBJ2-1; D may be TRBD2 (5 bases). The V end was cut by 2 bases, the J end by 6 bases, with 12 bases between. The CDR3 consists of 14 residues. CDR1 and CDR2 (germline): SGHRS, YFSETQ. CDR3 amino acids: CASSFGGEGNEQFF. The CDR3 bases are TGCGCCAGCAGCTTTGGCGGAGAGGGCAATGAGCAGTTCTTC.

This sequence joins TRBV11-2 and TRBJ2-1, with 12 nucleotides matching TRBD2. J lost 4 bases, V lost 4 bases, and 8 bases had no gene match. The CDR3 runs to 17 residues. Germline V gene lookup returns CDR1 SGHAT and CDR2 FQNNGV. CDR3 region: CASSSRTSGAIYNEQFF. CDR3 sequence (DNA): TGTGCCAGCAGCTCGAGGACTAGCGGGGCGATATACAATGAGCAGTTCTTC.

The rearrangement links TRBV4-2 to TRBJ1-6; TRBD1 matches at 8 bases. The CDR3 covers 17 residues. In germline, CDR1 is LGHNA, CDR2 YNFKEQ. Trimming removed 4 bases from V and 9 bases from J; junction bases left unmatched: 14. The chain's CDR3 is CASSPAPIRGRGSPLHF. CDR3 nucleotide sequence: TGTGCCAGCAGCCCAGCCCCGATCAGGGGGCGAGGTTCACCCCTCCACTTT.

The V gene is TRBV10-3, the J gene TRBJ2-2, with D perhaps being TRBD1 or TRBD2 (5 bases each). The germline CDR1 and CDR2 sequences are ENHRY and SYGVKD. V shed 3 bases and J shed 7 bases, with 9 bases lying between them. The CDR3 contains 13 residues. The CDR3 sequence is CAISDGAGGELFF. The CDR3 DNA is TGTGCCATCAGTGACGGGGCAGGCGGGGAGCTGTTTTTT.

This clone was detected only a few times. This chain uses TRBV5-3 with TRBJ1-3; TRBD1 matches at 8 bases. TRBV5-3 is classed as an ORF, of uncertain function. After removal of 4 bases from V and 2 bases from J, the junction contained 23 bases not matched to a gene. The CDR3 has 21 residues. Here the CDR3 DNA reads TGTGCCAGAAGCACCCCTGCCGCCCGGGACAGGCAGTTCTCTACTGGAAACACCATATATTTT. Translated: CARSTPAARDRQFSTGNTIYF.

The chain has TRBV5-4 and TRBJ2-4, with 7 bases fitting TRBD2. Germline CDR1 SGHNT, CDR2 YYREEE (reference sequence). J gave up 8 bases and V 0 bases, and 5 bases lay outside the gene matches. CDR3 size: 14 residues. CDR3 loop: CASSLDGGGDIQYF. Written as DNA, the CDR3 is TGTGCCAGCAGCTTGGACGGGGGAGGGGACATTCAGTACTTC.

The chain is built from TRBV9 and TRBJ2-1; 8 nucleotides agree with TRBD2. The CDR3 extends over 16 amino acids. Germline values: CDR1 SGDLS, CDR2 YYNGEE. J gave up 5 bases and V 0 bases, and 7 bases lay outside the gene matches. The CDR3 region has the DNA TGTGCCAGCAGCGTAGCCCCGGGACTAGGGGACAATGAGCAGTTCTTC. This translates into CASSVAPGLGDNEQFF.

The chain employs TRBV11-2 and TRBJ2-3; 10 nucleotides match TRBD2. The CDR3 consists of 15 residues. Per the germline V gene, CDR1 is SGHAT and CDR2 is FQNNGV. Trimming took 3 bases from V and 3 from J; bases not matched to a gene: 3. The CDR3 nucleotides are TGTGCCAGCAGCTTTGAACTAGCGGGGACAGATACGCAGTATTTT. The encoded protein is CASSFELAGTDTQYF.

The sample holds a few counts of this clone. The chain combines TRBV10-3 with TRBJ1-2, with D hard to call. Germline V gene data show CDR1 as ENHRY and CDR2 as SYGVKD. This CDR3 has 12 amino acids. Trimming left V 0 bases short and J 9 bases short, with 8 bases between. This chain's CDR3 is CAISESQRSYTF. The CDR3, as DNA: TGTGCCATCAGTGAGTCACAGAGGAGCTACACCTTC.

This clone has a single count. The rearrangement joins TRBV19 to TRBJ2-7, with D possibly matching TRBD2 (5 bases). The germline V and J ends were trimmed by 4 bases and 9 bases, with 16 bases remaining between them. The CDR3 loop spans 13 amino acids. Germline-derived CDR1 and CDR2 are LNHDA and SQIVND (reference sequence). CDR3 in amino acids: CASSTLDGVWQYF. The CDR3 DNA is TGTGCCAGTAGTACCCTAGACGGGGTCTGGCAGTACTTC.

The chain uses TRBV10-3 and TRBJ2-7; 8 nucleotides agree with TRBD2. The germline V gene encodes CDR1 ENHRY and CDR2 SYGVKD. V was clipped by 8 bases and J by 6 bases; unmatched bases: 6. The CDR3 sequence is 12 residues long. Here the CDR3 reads CAIGGTRGEQYF. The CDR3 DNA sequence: TGTGCCATCGGAGGGACTAGGGGCGAGCAGTACTTC.

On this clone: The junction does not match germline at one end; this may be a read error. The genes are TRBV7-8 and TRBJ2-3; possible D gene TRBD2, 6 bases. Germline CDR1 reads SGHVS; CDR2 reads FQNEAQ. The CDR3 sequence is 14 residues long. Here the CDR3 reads CATLWASATDAQYF. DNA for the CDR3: TGTGCCACCCTCTGGGCTAGCGCAACAGATGCGCAGTATTTT.

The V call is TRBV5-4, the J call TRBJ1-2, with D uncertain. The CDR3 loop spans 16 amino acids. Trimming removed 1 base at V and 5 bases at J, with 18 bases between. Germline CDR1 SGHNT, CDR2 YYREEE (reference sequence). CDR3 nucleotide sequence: TGTGCCAGCAGCTTGTGGGTCGTGGGCCCTGAGTATGGCTACACCTTC. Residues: CASSLWVVGPEYGYTF.

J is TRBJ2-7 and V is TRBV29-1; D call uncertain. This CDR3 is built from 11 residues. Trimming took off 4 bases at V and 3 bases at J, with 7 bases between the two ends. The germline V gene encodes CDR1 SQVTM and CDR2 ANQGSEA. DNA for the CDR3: TGCAGCGTTGTAGGAGACTACGAGCAGTACTTC. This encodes CSVVGDYEQYF.

Here the CDR3 reads CAWRALEAGNEQFF. The CDR3, as DNA: TGTGCCTGGAGAGCACTAGAAGCGGGCAATGAGCAGTTCTTC. The chain recombines TRBV30 with TRBJ2-1, with D tentatively TRBD2 (6 bases). The V gene lost 3 bases and the J gene lost 6 bases, with 15 bases spanning the gap. The CDR3 is 14 amino acids. The V gene's germline CDR1 is GTSNPN and CDR2 SVGIG (reference sequence).

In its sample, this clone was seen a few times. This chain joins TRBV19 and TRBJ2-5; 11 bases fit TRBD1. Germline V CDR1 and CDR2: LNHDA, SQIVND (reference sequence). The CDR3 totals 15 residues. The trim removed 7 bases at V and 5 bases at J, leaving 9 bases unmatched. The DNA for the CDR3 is TGTGCCAGTACCCGTTCCGGGACAGGGGGGGAGACCCAGTACTTC. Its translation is CASTRSGTGGETQYF.

CDR3 residues: CASSLVEREQFF. CDR3 nucleotide sequence: TGCGCCAGCAGCTTGGTTGAACGTGAGCAGTTCTTC. V is TRBV5-1 and J is TRBJ2-1; no clear D. The CDR3 is made up of 12 amino acids. The V gene lost 0 bases and the J gene lost 9 bases, with 7 bases spanning the gap. Per germline, CDR1 SGHRS and CDR2 YFSETQ.